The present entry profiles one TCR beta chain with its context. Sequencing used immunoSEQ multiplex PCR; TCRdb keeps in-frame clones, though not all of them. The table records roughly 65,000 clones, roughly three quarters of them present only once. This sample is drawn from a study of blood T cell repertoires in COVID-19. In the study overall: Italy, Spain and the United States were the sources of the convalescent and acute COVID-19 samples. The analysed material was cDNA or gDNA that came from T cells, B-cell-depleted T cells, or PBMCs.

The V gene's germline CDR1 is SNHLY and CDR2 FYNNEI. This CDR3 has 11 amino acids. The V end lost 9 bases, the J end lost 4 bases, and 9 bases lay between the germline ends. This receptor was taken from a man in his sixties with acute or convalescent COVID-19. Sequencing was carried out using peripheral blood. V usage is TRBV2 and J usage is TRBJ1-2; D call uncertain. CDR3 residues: CASTVIYGYTF. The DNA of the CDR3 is TGTGCCAGTACAGTTATCTATGGCTACACCTTC.